One sample yielded the 9 T cell receptor beta chains listed below, sequenced in a study of blood T cells in healthy people across ages. Using a J-beta primer mix together with a sample-barcoded 5' primer, a second PCR was run for roughly 6 to 12 cycles. TCRdb fed the 5' RACE reads into MiXCR, producing one record per CDR3 protein. The table has 1.4 million or so distinct CDR3 sequences, roughly 43% seen once. Sample: blood. The receptors were sampled from a woman younger than 30 in good health.

CDR3 in amino acids: CASSRPSAGSSSYEQYF. CDR3 DNA sequence: TGTGCCAGCAGTCGCCCTTCAGCAGGGAGCTCTTCCTACGAGCAGTACTTC. The chain carries TRBV6-2 or TRBV6-3 and TRBJ2-7; D tentatively fits TRBD1 or TRBD2 (5 bases each). Trimming shortened V by 5 bases and J by 1 base, and 21 bases separated the two germline ends. Germline CDR1 is MNHEY and CDR2 is SVGEGT. This CDR3 is built from 17 residues.

Only a few counts were recorded for this clonotype. This rearrangement joins TRBV18 to TRBJ1-1, with D possibly TRBD1 on 5 matching bases. Deletions cut 4 bases from V and 0 bases from J, with 15 bases between. Per germline, CDR1 KGHSH and CDR2 LQKENI. The CDR3 runs 16 residues. DNA of the CDR3: TGTGCCAGCTCACGGGAGGGGATCGTAATGAACACTGAAGCTTTCTTT. This translates into CASSREGIVMNTEAFF. Full variable domain (remainder filled in from reference TRBV18 and TRBJ1-1): NAGVMQNPRHLVRRRGQEARLRCSPMKGHSHVYWYRQLPEEGLKFMVYLQKENIIDESGMPKERFSAEFPKEGPSILRIQQVVRGDSAAYFCASSREGIVMNTEAFFGQGTRLTVV.

This clonotype was picked up a small number of times. The rearrangement uses TRBV4-3 and TRBJ1-2; D call uncertain. There are 14 residues in the CDR3. Germline CDR1 is LGHNA and CDR2 is YSLEER. V lost 1 base and J 1 base, leaving 7 bases between the germline ends. Here the CDR3 reads CASSQVRNNYGYTF. The CDR3 region has the DNA TGCGCCAGCAGCCAAGTCAGAAATAACTATGGCTACACCTTC.

CDR3: CSAYDSSGANVLTF. CDR3 sequence (DNA): TGCAGTGCTTATGACAGCTCTGGGGCCAACGTCCTGACTTTC. The rearrangement uses TRBV20-1 and TRBJ2-6, with D tentatively TRBD1 (5 bases). Germline-derived CDR1 and CDR2 are DFQATT and SNEGSKA (reference sequence). This CDR3 region has 14 residues. Trimming took off 5 bases at V and 0 bases at J, with 8 bases between the two ends.

This clonotype was picked up a small number of times. V usage is TRBV20-1 and J usage is TRBJ2-1; TRBD2 aligns across 11 bases. The CDR3 contains 16 residues. Trimming at V came to 1 base and at J to 6 bases, leaving 8 bases not matched to a gene. Germline loops: CDR1 DFQATT, CDR2 SNEGSKA (reference sequence). This CDR3 is CSARVGLAGGFNEQFF. Written as DNA, the CDR3 is TGCAGTGCTAGAGTGGGCCTAGCGGGAGGTTTCAATGAGCAGTTCTTC.

This clonotype showed up just a few times. In nucleotides, the CDR3 is TGTGCCAGCAGTTCCGGGGACTTCCTGGGTACCACAGATACGCAGTATTTT. This sequence encodes CASSSGDFLGTTDTQYF. The chain carries TRBV28 and TRBJ2-3, with D maybe TRBD2 (6 bases). V lost 4 bases and J 2 bases, leaving 19 bases between the germline ends. This CDR3 has 17 amino acids. Germline assignment: CDR1 MDHEN and CDR2 SYDVKM.

As to this clonotype: A clone one base away is much larger, so this may be a read error. V gene TRBV7-3 combines with J gene TRBJ2-1; the D is unclear. The closer fit of TRBJ2-7 to the DNA end suggests the J call may be wrong. The CDR3 length is 15 residues. CDR1 and CDR2 from the germline V gene are SGHTA and FQGTGA. CDR3 protein: CASGFTNTAYNEQYF. As DNA, the CDR3 is TGTGCCAGCGGATTTACGAACACGGCCTACAATGAGCAGTACTTC.

This clonotype occurred a few times. This chain uses TRBV29-1 with TRBJ2-1; 7 nucleotides match TRBD2. The CDR3 loop spans 14 amino acids. The V segment lost 2 bases and the J segment 3 bases; nucleotides outside the gene matches: 4. Germline loops: CDR1 SQVTM, CDR2 ANQGSEA. The CDR3 is CSVELRGDYNEQFF. In DNA, the CDR3 is TGCAGCGTTGAACTTCGGGGGGACTACAATGAGCAGTTCTTC.

This clonotype was detected a few times. The CDR3 nucleotides read TGCGCCAGCAGCCAACGATACAATAGCGGGAGATTCACAGATACGCAGTATTTT. Protein product: CASSQRYNSGRFTDTQYF. The chain employs TRBV4-3 and TRBJ2-3, with TRBD2 matching over 9 bases. With 2 bases clipped from V and 2 bases from J, the junction kept 11 bases outside the gene matches. Germline loops: CDR1 LGHNA, CDR2 YSLEER. This CDR3 is built from 18 residues.